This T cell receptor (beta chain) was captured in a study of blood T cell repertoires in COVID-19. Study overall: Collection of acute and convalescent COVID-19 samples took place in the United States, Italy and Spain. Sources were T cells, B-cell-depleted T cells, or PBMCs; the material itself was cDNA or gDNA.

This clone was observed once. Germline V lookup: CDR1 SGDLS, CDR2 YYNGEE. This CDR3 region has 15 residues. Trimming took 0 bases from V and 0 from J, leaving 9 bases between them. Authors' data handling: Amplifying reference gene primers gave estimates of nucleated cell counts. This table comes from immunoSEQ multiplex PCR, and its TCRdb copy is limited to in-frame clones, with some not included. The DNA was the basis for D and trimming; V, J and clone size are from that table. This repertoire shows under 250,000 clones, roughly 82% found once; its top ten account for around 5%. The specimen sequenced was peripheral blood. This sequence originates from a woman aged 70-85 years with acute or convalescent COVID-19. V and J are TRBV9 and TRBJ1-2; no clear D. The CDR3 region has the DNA TGTGCCAGCAGCGTAGGAGGCCCAGCTAACTATGGCTACACCTTC. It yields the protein CASSVGGPANYGYTF.